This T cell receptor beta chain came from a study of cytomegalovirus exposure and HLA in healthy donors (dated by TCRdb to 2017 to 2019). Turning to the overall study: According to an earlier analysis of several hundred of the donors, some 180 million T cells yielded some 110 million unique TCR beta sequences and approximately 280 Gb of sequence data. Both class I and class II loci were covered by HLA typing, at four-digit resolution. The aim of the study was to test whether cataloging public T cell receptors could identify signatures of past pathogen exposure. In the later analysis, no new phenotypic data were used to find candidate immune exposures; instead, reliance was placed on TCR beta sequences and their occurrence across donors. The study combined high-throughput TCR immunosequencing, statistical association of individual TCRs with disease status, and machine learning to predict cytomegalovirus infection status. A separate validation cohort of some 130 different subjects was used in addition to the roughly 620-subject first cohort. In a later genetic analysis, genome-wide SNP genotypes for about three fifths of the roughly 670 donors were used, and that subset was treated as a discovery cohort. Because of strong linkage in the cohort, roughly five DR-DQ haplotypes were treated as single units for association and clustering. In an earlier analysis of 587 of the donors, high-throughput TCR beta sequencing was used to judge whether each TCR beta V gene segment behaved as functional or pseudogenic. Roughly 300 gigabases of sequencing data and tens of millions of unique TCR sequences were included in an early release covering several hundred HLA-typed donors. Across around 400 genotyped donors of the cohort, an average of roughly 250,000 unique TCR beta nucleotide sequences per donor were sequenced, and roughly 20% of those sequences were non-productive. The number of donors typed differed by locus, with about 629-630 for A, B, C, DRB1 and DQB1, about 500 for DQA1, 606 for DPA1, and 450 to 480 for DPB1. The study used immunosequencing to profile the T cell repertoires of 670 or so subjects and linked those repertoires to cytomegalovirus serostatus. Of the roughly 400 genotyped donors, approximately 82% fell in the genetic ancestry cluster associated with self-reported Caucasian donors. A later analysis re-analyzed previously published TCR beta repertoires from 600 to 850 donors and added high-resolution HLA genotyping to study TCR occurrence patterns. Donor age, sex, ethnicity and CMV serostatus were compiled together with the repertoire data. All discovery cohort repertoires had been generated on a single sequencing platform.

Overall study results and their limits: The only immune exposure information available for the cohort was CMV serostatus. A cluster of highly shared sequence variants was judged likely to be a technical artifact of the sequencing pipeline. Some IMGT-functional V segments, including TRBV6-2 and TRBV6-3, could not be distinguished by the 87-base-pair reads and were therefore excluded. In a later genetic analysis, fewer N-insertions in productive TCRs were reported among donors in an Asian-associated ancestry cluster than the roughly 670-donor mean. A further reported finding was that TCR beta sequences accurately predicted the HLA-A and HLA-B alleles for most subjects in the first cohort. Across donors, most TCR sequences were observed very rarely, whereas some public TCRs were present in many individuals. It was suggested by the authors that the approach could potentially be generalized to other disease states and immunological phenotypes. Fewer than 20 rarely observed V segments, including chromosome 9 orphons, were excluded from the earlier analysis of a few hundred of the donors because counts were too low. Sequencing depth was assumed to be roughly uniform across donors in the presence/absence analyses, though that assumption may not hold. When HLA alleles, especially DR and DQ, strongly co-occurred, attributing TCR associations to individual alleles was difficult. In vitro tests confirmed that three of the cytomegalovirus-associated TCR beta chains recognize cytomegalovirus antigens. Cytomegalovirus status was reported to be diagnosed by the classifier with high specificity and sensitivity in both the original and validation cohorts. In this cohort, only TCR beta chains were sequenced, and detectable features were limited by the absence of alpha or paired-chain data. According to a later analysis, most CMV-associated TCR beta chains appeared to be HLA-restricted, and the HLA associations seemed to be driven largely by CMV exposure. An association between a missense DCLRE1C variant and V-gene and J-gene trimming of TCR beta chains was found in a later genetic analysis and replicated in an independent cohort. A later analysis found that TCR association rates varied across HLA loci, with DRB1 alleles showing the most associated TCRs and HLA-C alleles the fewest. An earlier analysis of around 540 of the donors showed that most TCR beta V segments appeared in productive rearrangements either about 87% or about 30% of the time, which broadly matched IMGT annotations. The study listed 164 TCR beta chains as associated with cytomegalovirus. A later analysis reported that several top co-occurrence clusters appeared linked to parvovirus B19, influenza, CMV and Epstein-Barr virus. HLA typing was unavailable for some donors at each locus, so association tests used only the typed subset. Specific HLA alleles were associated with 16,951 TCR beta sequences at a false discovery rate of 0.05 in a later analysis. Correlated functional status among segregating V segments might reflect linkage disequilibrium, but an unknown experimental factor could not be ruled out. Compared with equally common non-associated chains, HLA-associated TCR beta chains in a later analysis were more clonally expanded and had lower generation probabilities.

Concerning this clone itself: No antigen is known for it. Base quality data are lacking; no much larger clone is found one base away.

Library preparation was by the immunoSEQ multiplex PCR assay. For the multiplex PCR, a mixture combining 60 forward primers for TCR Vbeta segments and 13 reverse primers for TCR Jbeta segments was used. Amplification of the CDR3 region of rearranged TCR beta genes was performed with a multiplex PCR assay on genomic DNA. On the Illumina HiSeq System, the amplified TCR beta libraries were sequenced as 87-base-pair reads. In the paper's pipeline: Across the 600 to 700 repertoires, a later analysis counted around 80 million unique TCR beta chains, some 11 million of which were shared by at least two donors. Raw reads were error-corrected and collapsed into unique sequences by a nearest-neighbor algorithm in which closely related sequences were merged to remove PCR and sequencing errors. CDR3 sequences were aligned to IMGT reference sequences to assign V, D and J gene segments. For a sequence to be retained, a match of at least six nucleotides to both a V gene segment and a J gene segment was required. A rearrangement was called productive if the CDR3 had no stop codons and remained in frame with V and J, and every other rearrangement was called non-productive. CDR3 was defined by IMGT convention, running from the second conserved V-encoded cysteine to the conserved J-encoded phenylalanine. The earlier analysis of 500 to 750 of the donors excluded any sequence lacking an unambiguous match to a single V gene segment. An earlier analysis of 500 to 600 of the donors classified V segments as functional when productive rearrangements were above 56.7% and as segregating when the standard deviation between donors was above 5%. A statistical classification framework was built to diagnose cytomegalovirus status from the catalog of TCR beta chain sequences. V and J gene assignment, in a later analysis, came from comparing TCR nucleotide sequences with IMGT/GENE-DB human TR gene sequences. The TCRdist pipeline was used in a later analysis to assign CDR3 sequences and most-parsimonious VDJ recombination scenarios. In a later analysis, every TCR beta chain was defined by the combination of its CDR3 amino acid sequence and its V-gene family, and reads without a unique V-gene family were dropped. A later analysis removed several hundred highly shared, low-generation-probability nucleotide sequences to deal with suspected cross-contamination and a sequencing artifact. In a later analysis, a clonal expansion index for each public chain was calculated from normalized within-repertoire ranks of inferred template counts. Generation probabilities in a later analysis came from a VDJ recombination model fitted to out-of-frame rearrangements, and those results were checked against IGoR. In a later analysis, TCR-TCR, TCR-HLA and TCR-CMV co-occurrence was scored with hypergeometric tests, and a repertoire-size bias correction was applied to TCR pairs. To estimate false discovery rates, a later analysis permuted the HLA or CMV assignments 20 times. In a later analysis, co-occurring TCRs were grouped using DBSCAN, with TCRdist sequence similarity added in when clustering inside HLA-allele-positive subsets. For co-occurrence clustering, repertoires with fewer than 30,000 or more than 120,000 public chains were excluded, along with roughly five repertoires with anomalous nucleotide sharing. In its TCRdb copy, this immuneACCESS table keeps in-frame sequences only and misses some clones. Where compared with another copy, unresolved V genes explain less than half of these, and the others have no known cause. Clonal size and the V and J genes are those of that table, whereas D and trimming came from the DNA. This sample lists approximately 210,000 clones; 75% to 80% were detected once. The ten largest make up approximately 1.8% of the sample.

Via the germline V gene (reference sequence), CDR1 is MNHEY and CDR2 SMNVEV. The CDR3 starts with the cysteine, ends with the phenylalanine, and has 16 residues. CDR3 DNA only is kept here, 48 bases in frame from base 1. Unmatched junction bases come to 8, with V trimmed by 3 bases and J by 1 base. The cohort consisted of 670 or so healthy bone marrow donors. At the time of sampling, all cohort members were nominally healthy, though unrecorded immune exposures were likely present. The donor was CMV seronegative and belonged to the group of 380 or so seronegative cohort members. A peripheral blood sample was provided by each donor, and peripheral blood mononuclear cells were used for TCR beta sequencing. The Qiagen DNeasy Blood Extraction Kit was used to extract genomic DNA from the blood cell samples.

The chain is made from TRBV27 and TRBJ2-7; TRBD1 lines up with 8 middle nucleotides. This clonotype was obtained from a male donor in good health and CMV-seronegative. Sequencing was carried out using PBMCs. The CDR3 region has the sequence CASSLYDGTGSYEQYF. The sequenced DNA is TGTGCCAGCAGTTTGTATGACGGGACAGGATCCTACGAGCAGTACTTC.